These 10 T cell receptor beta chains came from one sample sequenced in a study of siplizumab effects on memory and regulatory T cells. Sequenced by immunoSEQ multiplex PCR; TCRdb stores in-frame clones only, minus some. The sample has approximately 110,000 clones; roughly 94% are singletons. What was sequenced was Tregs sorted from blood. Receptors were obtained from a human donor in good health.

V gene TRBV27 combines with J gene TRBJ1-1; TRBD1 agrees at 9 bases. The ends lost 1 base at V and 0 bases at J; junction bases unmatched: 3. There are 16 residues in the CDR3. Germline assignment: CDR1 MNHEY and CDR2 SMNVEV (reference sequence). The CDR3 coding sequence is TGTGCCAGCAGTTTATATACAGGGGGCCTGAACACTGAAGCTTTCTTT. Its translation is CASSLYTGGLNTEAFF.

The chain has TRBV4-1 and TRBJ2-7; unclear D gene. This CDR3 has 18 amino acids. V was pared by 0 bases and J by 4 bases, with 22 bases between. Germline CDR1 and CDR2: MGHRA and YSYEKL. CDR3 region: CASSQDRAGVLGRYEQYF. The CDR3 DNA reads as TGCGCCAGCAGCCAAGATAGGGCCGGCGTCCTCGGTAGATACGAGCAGTACTTC.

This clone was found a few times. The chain is built from TRBV27 and TRBJ1-5, with TRBD1 matching 9 bases. Germline lookup yields CDR1 MNHEY and CDR2 SMNVEV (reference sequence). This CDR3 is built from 14 residues. Unmatched junction bases numbered 5, after V lost 6 bases and J lost 5 bases. CDR3 sequence: CASSYRTGDQPQHF. In DNA, the CDR3 is TGTGCCAGCAGCTATCGGACAGGGGATCAGCCCCAGCATTTT.

This chain joins TRBV5-8 and TRBJ2-1; either TRBD1 or TRBD2 may fit D (5 bases each). Germline CDR1 reads SGHTS; CDR2 reads YDEGEE. This CDR3 has 15 residues. Trimming removed 4 bases from V and 5 bases from J, with 16 bases in between. The CDR3 DNA reads as TGTGCCAGCAGCCGAGGGAACAGGCCACACAATGAGCAGTTCTTC. Protein: CASSRGNRPHNEQFF.

The V and J genes are TRBV4-1 and TRBJ2-7; D gene uncertain. CDR3 length: 13 amino acids. Germline-derived CDR1 and CDR2 are MGHRA and YSYEKL. The V end lost 0 bases, the J end lost 7 bases, and 10 bases lay between the germline ends. The CDR3 reads CASSQDFIEEQYF. As DNA, the CDR3 is TGCGCCAGCAGCCAAGATTTCATAGAGGAGCAGTACTTC.

The V and J genes are TRBV6-5 and TRBJ2-1; possible D gene TRBD2, 6 bases. The CDR3 is 14 amino acids. CDR1 and CDR2 (germline): MNHEY, SVGAGI. V was shortened by 4 bases and J by 3 bases, with 10 bases between the two germline ends. The CDR3 coding sequence is TGTGCCAGCAGTTTCGGACTACTCTACAATGAGCAGTTCTTC. It specifies CASSFGLLYNEQFF.

The chain is built from TRBV12-5 and TRBJ2-1, with TRBD2 matching 7 bases. Germline V gene sequence: CDR1 LGHNT, CDR2 FRNRAP. The J segment lost 8 bases and the V segment lost 1 base, leaving 14 bases of the junction unmatched. This CDR3 is 17 amino acids long. Written as DNA, the CDR3 is TGTGCTAGTGGTTTGGGAAAAGGACTAGAGAAAAGGGATGAGCAGTTCTTC. This encodes CASGLGKGLEKRDEQFF.

This chain uses TRBV9 with TRBJ1-5; D possibly corresponds to TRBD1 (6 bases). V shed 4 bases and J shed 4 bases, with 15 bases lying between them. Germline loops: CDR1 SGDLS, CDR2 YYNGEE. The CDR3 is 15 residues long. CDR3 DNA: TGTGCCAGCAGCCCGGGGACACGTTCAAATCAGCCCCAGCATTTT. As protein: CASSPGTRSNQPQHF.

This clone came up once. The chain has TRBV19 and TRBJ1-1; D unresolved. CDR3 size: 15 residues. Germline V gene sequence: CDR1 LNHDA, CDR2 SQIVND (reference sequence). V lost 7 bases, J lost 0 bases, and 15 bases lay in between. CDR3 loop: CASNSPGGMNTEAFF. Written as DNA, the CDR3 is TGTGCCAGTAATTCCCCGGGAGGTATGAACACTGAAGCTTTCTTT.

This clone was seen a few times. Within the sample, other DNA sequences also encode this same CDR3. The chain is built from TRBV29-1 and TRBJ1-5, with TRBD1 matching over 10 bases. Unmatched junction bases numbered 0, after V lost 6 bases and J lost 4 bases. Germline CDR1 reads SQVTM; CDR2 reads ANQGSEA. There are 12 residues in the CDR3. CDR3 loop: CSVGQGNQPQHF. The CDR3 DNA follows: TGCAGCGTGGGACAGGGGAATCAGCCCCAGCATTTT.